A single sample is the source of the 20 T cell receptor beta chains below, sequenced in a study of vaccination and CD4 T cells after COVID-19. Stated treatment: roughly 10-day PBMC culture with coronavirus spike peptide pools or control peptides (ViraFEST assay). The antigens of these receptors remain unknown. An Oncomine TCR Beta short-read assay was used to sequence the DNA from cultured CD4+ T cells. TCRdb reprocessed the PCR reads with MiXCR, giving one entry per CDR3 protein. This table has around 20,000 distinct CDR3 sequences, roughly 70% appearing once. The sequenced sample was CD4+ T cells from blood, cultured in vitro. These receptors all come from a human donor who had recovered from COVID-19.

The rearrangement uses TRBV6-5 and TRBJ1-4; D is unclear. Germline CDR1 is MNHEY and CDR2 is SVGAGI. The CDR3 extends over 15 amino acids. Trimming removed 4 bases at V and 8 bases at J, with 17 bases between. CDR3 residues: CASSWPESVGEKLFF. CDR3 in DNA: TGTGCCAGCAGTTGGCCCGAATCAGTGGGGGAAAAACTGTTTTTT.

This clonotype was observed a few times. V usage is TRBV6-1 and J usage is TRBJ1-2, with D tentatively TRBD1 (5 bases). Trimming stripped 5 bases from V and 0 bases from J, with 10 bases between. The length of the CDR3 is 14 residues. Germline CDR1 MNHNS, CDR2 SASEGT. This CDR3 reads CASSPGRANYGYTF. In DNA form, the CDR3 reads TGTGCCAGCAGTCCAGGGCGTGCTAACTATGGCTACACCTTC.

The rearrangement joins TRBV28 to TRBJ1-6; weak D call: TRBD1 (6 bases). Germline CDR1 is MDHEN and CDR2 is SYDVKM. This CDR3 has 17 residues. Trimming pared 5 bases from V and 6 bases from J, leaving 20 bases between. The CDR3 region has the DNA TGTGCCAGCAGTCGCCTAACGGGGGGGCAGAGTAATTCACCCCTCCACTTT. Translation gives CASSRLTGGQSNSPLHF. The full variable domain, rest sourced from reference TRBV28 and TRBJ1-6, is DVKVTQSSRYLVKRTGEKVFLECVQDMDHENMFWYRQDPGLGLRLIYFSYDVKMKEKGDIPEGYSVSREKKERFSLILESASTNQTSMYLCASSRLTGGQSNSPLHFGNGTRLTVT.

The V and J genes are TRBV27 and TRBJ2-1; 12 bases map to TRBD2. Germline loops: CDR1 MNHEY, CDR2 SMNVEV (reference sequence). The CDR3 totals 15 residues. The V gene end was trimmed by 6 bases and the J gene end by 4 bases; junction bases not matched to a gene: 4. CDR3 residues: CASRTTSGRYNEQFF. CDR3 bases: TGTGCCAGCAGGACTACTAGCGGGAGGTACAATGAGCAGTTCTTC.

The rearrangement uses TRBV21-1 and TRBJ1-2; the table names TRBD1, a call not compared with the DNA. TRBV21-1 has pseudogene status. The CDR3 length is 15 residues. The CDR3 coding sequence is TGTGCCAGCAGCCCCCTGGGGGGACCTAACTATGGCTACACCTTC. This gives the protein CASSPLGGPNYGYTF.

V usage is TRBV7-8 and J usage is TRBJ1-1, with TRBD1 as a possible D gene (5 bases). This CDR3 has 12 amino acids. Deletions cut 1 base from V and 8 bases from J, with 8 bases between. CDR1 is SGHVS, CDR2 FQNEAQ, per germline. For the CDR3, the DNA is TGTGCCAGCAGCTTAGAGGCAGGGGAAGCTTTCTTT. It codes for CASSLEAGEAFF.

V is TRBV4-3 and J is TRBJ2-2; D not resolved. Germline values: CDR1 LGHNA, CDR2 YSLEER. The CDR3 length is 19 residues. The V gene lost 0 bases and the J gene lost 2 bases, with 19 bases spanning the gap. The CDR3 coding sequence is TGCGCCAGCAGCCAAGAGGCTTCCGGTAGGGCTAGAAACACCGGGGAGCTGTTTTTT. Its translation: CASSQEASGRARNTGELFF.

The chain links TRBV5-1 to TRBJ2-3, with 9 nucleotides matching TRBD1. This CDR3 is 14 amino acids long. The V gene's germline CDR1 is SGHRS and CDR2 YFSETQ. V trimming: 0 bases; J trimming: 6 bases; junction bases outside the gene matches: 2. This CDR3 is CASSLGTGVDTQYF. The CDR3 coding sequence is TGCGCCAGCAGCTTGGGGACAGGGGTGGATACGCAGTATTTT.

The chain is built from TRBV29-1 and TRBJ1-3; D is unresolved. The CDR3 is 13 amino acids. Trimming took off 2 bases at V and 2 bases at J, with 7 bases between the two ends. Germline V lookup: CDR1 SQVTM, CDR2 ANQGSEA. The CDR3 protein is CSVEQTTGNTIYF. CDR3 nucleotides: TGCAGCGTTGAACAGACTACTGGAAACACCATATATTTT.

V is TRBV6-1 and J is TRBJ1-2; possible D gene TRBD1, 5 bases. Germline loops: CDR1 MNHNS, CDR2 SASEGT. This CDR3 spans 16 amino acids. Trimming pared 6 bases from V and 8 bases from J, leaving 25 bases between. CDR3 amino acids: CASSRPGTSEGSGYTF. CDR3 in DNA: TGTGCCAGCAGCCGCCCCGGGACGTCGGAGGGGAGCGGCTACACCTTC.

V usage is TRBV14 and J usage is TRBJ1-2, with no clear D. Trimming took off 1 base at V and 5 bases at J, with 11 bases between the two ends. Germline CDR1 reads SGHDN; CDR2 reads FVKESK. CDR3 size: 14 residues. The CDR3 protein is CASSQVDGQYGYTF. The CDR3 DNA reads TGTGCCAGCAGCCAAGTAGACGGCCAATATGGCTACACCTTC.

This sequence joins TRBV7-2 and TRBJ2-5; 7 bases are a match to TRBD1. J was trimmed by 6 bases and V by 4 bases; bases with no gene match: 8. The CDR3 is 14 amino acids. Germline CDR1 reads SGHTA; CDR2 reads FQGNSA. CDR3 coding DNA: TGTGCCAGCAGCTCACCGGGACAGTCCAAGACCCAGTACTTC. Translated, it gives CASSSPGQSKTQYF.

This sequence joins TRBV20-1 and TRBJ2-3, with D perhaps being TRBD1 or TRBD2 (6 bases each). The CDR3 sequence is 14 residues long. The germline CDR1 and CDR2 sequences are DFQATT and SNEGSKA (reference sequence). Trimming removed 6 bases from V and 2 bases from J, with 15 bases in between. This CDR3 reads CSAPPGALTDTQYF. In nucleotides, the CDR3 is TGCAGTGCCCCCCCGGGGGCCCTCACAGATACGCAGTATTTT.

This clonotype was recorded a few times. The chain uses TRBV6-1 and TRBJ1-1, with a tentative D call TRBD1 (5 bases). This CDR3 is 13 amino acids long. Germline-derived CDR1 and CDR2 are MNHNS and SASEGT. V was clipped by 7 bases and J by 2 bases, with 11 bases between them. The chain's CDR3 is CASTGWGNTEAFF. In DNA form, the CDR3 reads TGTGCCAGCACGGGGTGGGGCAACACTGAAGCTTTCTTT.

The chain combines TRBV11-2 with TRBJ2-3; no clear D gene. This CDR3 is 17 amino acids long. Trimming removed 2 bases at V and 1 base at J, with 16 bases between. CDR1 SGHAT and CDR2 FQNNGV come from the germline V gene. The CDR3 sequence: CASSLTPLRPGTDTQYF. For the CDR3, the DNA is TGTGCCAGCAGCTTAACCCCGCTAAGGCCGGGCACAGATACGCAGTATTTT.

The chain recombines TRBV11-2 with TRBJ1-3; TRBD1 matches at 7 bases. V lost 6 bases to trimming and J lost 9 bases; unmatched junction nucleotides: 11. CDR1 and CDR2 from the germline V gene are SGHAT and FQNNGV. The length of the CDR3 is 14 residues. The CDR3 protein is CASRGPDRIFTIYF. CDR3 DNA sequence: TGTGCCAGCAGGGGACCGGACAGGATCTTCACCATATATTTT.

The chain couples TRBV9 to TRBJ2-3, with D perhaps TRBD1 (5 bases). With 4 bases removed from V and 6 bases from J, the gap between germline ends came to 12 bases. The CDR3 sequence is 13 residues long. The V gene's germline CDR1 is SGDLS and CDR2 YYNGEE. Here the CDR3 reads CASSPQGADTQYF. CDR3 DNA: TGTGCCAGCAGCCCACAAGGGGCCGATACGCAGTATTTT.

The gene calls are TRBV10-1 and TRBJ2-1, with 10 bases aligning to TRBD2. Looked up from germline, CDR1 is WNHNN and CDR2 is SYGVQD (reference sequence). J gave up 2 bases and V 3 bases, and 10 bases lay outside the gene matches. The CDR3 spans 18 residues. CDR3 nucleotides: TGCGCCAGCAGTGAATTTCTAACAGCGGGAGGGACCTACAATGAGCAGTTCTTC. It is translated as CASSEFLTAGGTYNEQFF.

This chain links TRBV20-1 with TRBJ2-7; D unresolved. Germline V gene sequence: CDR1 DFQATT, CDR2 SNEGSKA (reference sequence). CDR3 length: 13 amino acids. V lost 2 bases and J lost 4, with 12 bases in between. CDR3 sequence reads: CSARKHPKYEQYF. CDR3 DNA: TGCAGTGCTAGAAAGCATCCGAAGTACGAGCAGTACTTC.

The genes are TRBV7-3 and TRBJ2-1; 9 nucleotides align to TRBD2. CDR3 length equals 15 residues. The trim removed 3 bases at V and 8 bases at J, leaving 8 bases unmatched. Germline V gene sequence: CDR1 SGHTA, CDR2 FQGTGA. In DNA form, the CDR3 reads TGTGCCAGCAGCTTGCGGGAGGGCCGTCGGGATGAGCAGTTCTTC. It is translated as CASSLREGRRDEQFF.